Below are 7 T cell receptor beta chains sequenced from a single sample in a study of blood T cell repertoires in COVID-19 (TCRdb year 2020). The receptor library was made with the immunoSEQ multiplex PCR assay. Entries here come from immuneACCESS through TCRdb and include only in-frame sequences with V and J called. Some clones fail to appear in such tables; in the studies checked, an unresolved V gene covers under half of the shortfall, and the cause of the remainder is unknown. This sample has about 180,000 clones in its table, and 80% of those were observed once. The ten largest account for over 13% of the sample. Material for sequencing was PBMCs or T cells enriched from blood (not recorded which). Receptors originate from a man aged 55-75 years who had been exposed to COVID-19.

The chain recombines TRBV11-2 with TRBJ1-1; 10 nucleotides line up with TRBD1. Germline V gives CDR1 SGHAT, CDR2 FQNNGV. This CDR3 spans 15 amino acids. The J segment lost 4 bases and the V segment lost 5 bases, leaving 7 bases of the junction unmatched. The CDR3: CASSIDRGRTTEAFF. The CDR3 DNA sequence: TGTGCCAGCAGCATCGACAGGGGGCGCACCACTGAAGCTTTCTTT. Supplemented by reference TRBV11-2 and TRBJ1-1, the full variable domain reads EAGVAQSPRYKIIEKRQSVAFWCNPISGHATLYWYQQILGQGPKLLIQFQNNGVVDDSQLPKDRFSAERLKGVDSTLKIQPAKLEDSAVYLCASSIDRGRTTEAFFGQGTRLTVV.

The genes are TRBV12-3 or TRBV12-4 and TRBJ1-1; possibly TRBD1 for D (5 bases). The CDR3 spans 11 residues. V was shortened by 6 bases and J by 6 bases, with 8 bases between the two germline ends. This CDR3 is CASSLGPEAFF. The CDR3 bases are TGTGCCAGCAGCCTGGGGCCTGAAGCTTTCTTT.

This clone has just one count. This chain links TRBV7-3 with TRBJ2-3; weak D call: TRBD2 (6 bases). The CDR3 sequence is 15 residues long. Trimming removed 5 bases at V and 2 bases at J, with 14 bases between. Germline V gene data show CDR1 as SGHTA and CDR2 as FQGTGA. CDR3 DNA: TGTGCCAGCAGCCCCGGGACTTCTCACACAGATACGCAGTATTTT. It yields the protein CASSPGTSHTDTQYF.

The chain is built from TRBV5-1 and TRBJ2-1, with D unclear. Germline CDR1 reads SGHRS; CDR2 reads YFSETQ. Trimming pared 2 bases from V and 9 bases from J, leaving 9 bases between. The CDR3 has 12 residues. The DNA for the CDR3 is TGCGCCAGCAGCTTATCCGGTATTGAGCAGTTCTTC. It encodes CASSLSGIEQFF. Drawing the rest from reference TRBV5-1 and TRBJ2-1, the complete variable domain is KAGVTQTPRYLIKTRGQQVTLSCSPISGHRSVSWYQQTPGQGLQFLFEYFSETQRNKGNFPGRFSGRQFSNSRSEMNVSTLELGDSALYLCASSLSGIEQFFGPGTRLTVL.

J is TRBJ1-5 and V is TRBV19; D not certain. With 7 bases removed from V and 6 bases from J, the gap between germline ends came to 13 bases. The CDR3 loop spans 13 amino acids. In germline, CDR1 is LNHDA, CDR2 SQIVND (reference sequence). CDR3 nucleotide sequence: TGTGCCAGTAATCCCTTTCCGGTTCAGCCCCAGCATTTT. Its translation is CASNPFPVQPQHF.

V and J are TRBV5-5 and TRBJ2-7; the D gene is possibly TRBD2 (6 bases). The CDR3 has 14 residues. Trimming removed 4 bases from V and 3 bases from J, with 14 bases in between. Germline V gene sequence: CDR1 SGHKS, CDR2 YYEKEE (reference sequence). CDR3 loop: CASSLSGLGYEQYF. CDR3 nucleotides: TGTGCCAGCAGCCTTAGCGGTTTGGGCTACGAGCAGTACTTC.

This chain joins TRBV9 and TRBJ2-3, with 8 bases aligning to TRBD1. This CDR3 spans 16 amino acids. Germline CDR1 SGDLS, CDR2 YYNGEE. Losses at the gene ends were 0 bases for V and 2 bases for J; bases not matched to a gene: 5. The CDR3 spells CASSVDRGTATDTQYF. Written as DNA, the CDR3 is TGTGCCAGCAGCGTAGACAGGGGGACCGCCACAGATACGCAGTATTTT. The whole variable domain, filled in from reference TRBV9 and TRBJ2-3, reads DSGVTQTPKHLITATGQRVTLRCSPRSGDLSVYWYQQSLDQGLQFLIQYYNGEERAKGNILERFSAQQFPDLHSELNLSSLELGDSALYFCASSVDRGTATDTQYFGPGTRLTVL.